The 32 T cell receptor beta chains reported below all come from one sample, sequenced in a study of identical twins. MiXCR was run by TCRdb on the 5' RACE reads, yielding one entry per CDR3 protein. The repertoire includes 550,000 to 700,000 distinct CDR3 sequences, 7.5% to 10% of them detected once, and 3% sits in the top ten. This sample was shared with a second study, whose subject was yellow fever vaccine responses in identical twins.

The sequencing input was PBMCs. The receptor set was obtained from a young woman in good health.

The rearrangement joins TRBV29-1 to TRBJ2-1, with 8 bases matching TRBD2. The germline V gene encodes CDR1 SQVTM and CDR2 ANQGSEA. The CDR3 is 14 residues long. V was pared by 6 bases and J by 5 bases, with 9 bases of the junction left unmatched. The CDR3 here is CSVGLAGMNNEQFF. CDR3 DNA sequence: TGCAGCGTAGGTCTAGCGGGTATGAACAATGAGCAGTTCTTC.

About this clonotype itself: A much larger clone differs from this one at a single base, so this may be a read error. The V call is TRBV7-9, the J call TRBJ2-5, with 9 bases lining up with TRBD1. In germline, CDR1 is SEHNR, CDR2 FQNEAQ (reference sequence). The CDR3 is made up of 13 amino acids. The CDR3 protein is CASSGTGQETPYF. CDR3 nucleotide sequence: TGTGCCAGCAGCGGGACAGGGCAAGAGACCCCGTACTTC.

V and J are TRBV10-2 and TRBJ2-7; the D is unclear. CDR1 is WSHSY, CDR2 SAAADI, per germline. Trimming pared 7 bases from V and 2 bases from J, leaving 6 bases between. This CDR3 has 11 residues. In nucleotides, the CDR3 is TGCGCCAGCATGTCAGCCTACGAGCAGTACTTC. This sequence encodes CASMSAYEQYF.

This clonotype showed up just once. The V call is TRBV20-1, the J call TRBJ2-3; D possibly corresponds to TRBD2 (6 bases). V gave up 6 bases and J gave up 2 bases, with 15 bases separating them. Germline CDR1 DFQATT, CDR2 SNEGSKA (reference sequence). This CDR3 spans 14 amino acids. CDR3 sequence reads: CSATSGTFTDTQYF. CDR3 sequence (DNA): TGCAGTGCCACCTCAGGGACTTTCACAGATACGCAGTATTTT.

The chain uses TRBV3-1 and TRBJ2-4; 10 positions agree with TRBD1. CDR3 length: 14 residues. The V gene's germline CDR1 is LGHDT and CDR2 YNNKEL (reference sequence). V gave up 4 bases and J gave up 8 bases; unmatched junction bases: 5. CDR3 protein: CASSPGQGVYIQYF. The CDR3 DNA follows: TGTGCCAGCAGCCCCGGACAGGGGGTATACATTCAGTACTTC.

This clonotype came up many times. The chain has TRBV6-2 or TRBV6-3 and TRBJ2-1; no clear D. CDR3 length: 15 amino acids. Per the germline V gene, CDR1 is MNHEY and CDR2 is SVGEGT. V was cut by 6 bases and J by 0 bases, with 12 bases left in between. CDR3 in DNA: TGTGCCAGCAGCCCTCCGGACCCCTCCTACAATGAGCAGTTCTTC. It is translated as CASSPPDPSYNEQFF.

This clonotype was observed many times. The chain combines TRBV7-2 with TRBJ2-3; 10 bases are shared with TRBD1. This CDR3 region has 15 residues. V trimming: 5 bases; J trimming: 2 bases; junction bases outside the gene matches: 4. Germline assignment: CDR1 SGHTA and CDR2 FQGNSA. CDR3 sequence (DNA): TGTGCCAGCAGCCTGGACAGGGGGACCACAGATACGCAGTATTTT. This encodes CASSLDRGTTDTQYF.

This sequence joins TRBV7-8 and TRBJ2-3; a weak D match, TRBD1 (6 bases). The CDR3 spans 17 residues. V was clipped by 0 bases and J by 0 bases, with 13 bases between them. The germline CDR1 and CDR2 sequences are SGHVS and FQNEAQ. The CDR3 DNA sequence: TGTGCCAGCAGCTTAGCAGGGGGTTACTCTAGCACAGATACGCAGTATTTT. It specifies CASSLAGGYSSTDTQYF. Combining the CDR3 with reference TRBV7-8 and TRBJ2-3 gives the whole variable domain GAGVSQSPRYKVAKRGQDVALRCDPISGHVSLFWYQQALGQGPEFLTYFQNEAQLDKSGLPSDRFFAERPEGSVSTLKIQRTQQEDSAVYLCASSLAGGYSSTDTQYFGPGTRLTVL.

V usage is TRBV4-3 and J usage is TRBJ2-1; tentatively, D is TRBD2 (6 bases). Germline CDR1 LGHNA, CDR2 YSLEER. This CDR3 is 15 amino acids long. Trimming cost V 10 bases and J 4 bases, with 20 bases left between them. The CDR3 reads CATAPGEFRYNEQFF. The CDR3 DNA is TGCGCCACCGCCCCGGGAGAGTTCCGGTACAATGAGCAGTTCTTC.

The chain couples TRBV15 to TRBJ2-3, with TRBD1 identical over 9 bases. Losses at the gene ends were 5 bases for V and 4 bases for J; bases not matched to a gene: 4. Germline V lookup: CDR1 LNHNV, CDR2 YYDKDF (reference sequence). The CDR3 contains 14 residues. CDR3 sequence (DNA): TGTGCCACCAGCGCGGACAGGGGTGCAGATACGCAGTATTTT. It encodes CATSADRGADTQYF.

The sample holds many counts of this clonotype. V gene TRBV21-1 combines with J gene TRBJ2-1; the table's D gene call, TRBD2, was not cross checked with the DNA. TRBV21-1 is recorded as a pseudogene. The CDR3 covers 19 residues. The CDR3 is CASSKVGRLAGFTYNEQFF. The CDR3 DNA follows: TGTGCCAGCAGCAAAGTGGGGAGACTAGCGGGTTTTACCTACAATGAGCAGTTCTTC.

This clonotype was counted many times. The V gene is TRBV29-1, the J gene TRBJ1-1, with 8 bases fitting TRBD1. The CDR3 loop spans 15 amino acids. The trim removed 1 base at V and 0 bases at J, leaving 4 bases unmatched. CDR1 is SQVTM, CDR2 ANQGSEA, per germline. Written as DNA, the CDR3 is TGCAGCGTTGAAGGGACAGGGTGGGTGAACACTGAAGCTTTCTTT. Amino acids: CSVEGTGWVNTEAFF.

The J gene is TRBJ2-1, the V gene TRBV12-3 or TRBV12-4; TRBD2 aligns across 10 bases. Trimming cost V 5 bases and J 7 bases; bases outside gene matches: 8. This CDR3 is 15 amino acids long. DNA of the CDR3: TGTGCCAGCAGTCGTGATAGCGGGAGGAAGAATGAGCAGTTCTTC. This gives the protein CASSRDSGRKNEQFF.

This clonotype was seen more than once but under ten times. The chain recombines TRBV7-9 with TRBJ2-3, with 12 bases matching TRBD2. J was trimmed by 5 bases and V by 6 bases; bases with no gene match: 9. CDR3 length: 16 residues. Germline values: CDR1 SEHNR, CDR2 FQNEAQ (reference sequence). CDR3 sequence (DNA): TGTGCCAGCAGGTCGCCTAGCGGGAGGGCCGGAGATACGCAGTATTTT. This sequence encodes CASRSPSGRAGDTQYF.

The DNA of the CDR3 is TGTGCCAGTAAGCTAGCGGTATCATACAATGAGCAGTTCTTC. This sequence encodes CASKLAVSYNEQFF. The rearrangement links TRBV6-4 to TRBJ2-1, with TRBD2 identical over 7 bases. This CDR3 is built from 14 residues. Germline CDR1 is MRHNA and CDR2 is SNTAGT. Trimming took 9 bases from V and 4 from J; bases not matched to a gene: 9.

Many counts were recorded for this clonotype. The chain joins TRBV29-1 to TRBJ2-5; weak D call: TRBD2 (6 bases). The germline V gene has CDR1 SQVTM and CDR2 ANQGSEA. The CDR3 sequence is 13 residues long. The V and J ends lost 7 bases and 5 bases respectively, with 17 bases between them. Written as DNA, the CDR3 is TGCAGCGGGGACCGGGGGTTGGGGGAGACCCAGTACTTC. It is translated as CSGDRGLGETQYF.

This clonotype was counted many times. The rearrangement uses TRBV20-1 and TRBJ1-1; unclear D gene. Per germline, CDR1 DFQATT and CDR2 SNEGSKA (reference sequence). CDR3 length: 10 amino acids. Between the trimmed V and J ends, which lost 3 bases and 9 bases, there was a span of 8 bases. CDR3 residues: CSASSLKAFF. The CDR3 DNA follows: TGCAGTGCTAGCTCCCTTAAAGCTTTCTTT.

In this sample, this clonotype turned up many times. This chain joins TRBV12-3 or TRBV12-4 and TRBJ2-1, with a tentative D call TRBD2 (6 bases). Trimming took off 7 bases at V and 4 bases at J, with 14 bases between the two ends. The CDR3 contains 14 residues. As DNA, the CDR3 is TGTGCCAGCAAGCGTTCCGGGACTTACAATGAGCAGTTCTTC. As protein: CASKRSGTYNEQFF.

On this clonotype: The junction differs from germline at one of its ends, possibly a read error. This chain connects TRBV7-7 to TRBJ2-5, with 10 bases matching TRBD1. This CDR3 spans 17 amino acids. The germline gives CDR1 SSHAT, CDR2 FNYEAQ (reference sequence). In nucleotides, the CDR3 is TGTGCTAGCAGCTTATCCCCGGGACAGGGGCTGCAAGAGACCCAGTACTTC. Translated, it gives CASSLSPGQGLQETQYF.

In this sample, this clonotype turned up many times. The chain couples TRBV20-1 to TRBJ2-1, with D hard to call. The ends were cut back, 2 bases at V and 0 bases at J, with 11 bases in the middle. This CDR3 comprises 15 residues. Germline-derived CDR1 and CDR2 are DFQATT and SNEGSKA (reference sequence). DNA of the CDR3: TGCAGTGCTAGAAAAATACCTAGCTCCTACAATGAGCAGTTCTTC. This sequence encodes CSARKIPSSYNEQFF.

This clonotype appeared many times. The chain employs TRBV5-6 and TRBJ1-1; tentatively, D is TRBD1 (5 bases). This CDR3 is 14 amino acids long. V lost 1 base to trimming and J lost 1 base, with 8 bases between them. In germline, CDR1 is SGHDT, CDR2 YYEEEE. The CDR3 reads CASSLTGKNTEAFF. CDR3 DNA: TGTGCCAGCAGCTTGACAGGCAAGAACACTGAAGCTTTCTTT.

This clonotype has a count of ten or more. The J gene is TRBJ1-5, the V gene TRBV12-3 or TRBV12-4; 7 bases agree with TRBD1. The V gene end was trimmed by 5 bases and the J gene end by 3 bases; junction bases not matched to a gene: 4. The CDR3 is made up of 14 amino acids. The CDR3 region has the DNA TGTGCCAGCAGTCCGGGACAGTACAATCAGCCCCAGCATTTT. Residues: CASSPGQYNQPQHF.

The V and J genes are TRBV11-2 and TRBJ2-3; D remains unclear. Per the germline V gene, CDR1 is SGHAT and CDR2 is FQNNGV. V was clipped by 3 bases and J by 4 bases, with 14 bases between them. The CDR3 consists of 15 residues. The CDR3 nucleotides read TGTGCCAGCAGCTTCAGAAACTCTCCCGCAGATACGCAGTATTTT. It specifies CASSFRNSPADTQYF.

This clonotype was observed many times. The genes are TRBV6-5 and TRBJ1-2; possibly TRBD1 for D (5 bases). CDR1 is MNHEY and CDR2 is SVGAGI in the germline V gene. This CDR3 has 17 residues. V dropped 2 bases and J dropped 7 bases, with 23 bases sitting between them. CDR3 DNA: TGTGCCAGCAGTTACGAGGGGAACGGCGCGGGCGTTGGTGGCTACACCTTC. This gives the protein CASSYEGNGAGVGGYTF.

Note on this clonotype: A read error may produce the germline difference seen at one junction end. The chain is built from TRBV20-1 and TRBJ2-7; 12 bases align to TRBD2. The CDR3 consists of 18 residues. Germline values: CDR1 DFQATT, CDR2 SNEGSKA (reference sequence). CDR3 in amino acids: CCAREGGLAGLSSYEQYF. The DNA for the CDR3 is TGCTGTGCTAGAGAGGGTGGACTAGCGGGGCTAAGCTCCTACGAGCAGTACTTC.

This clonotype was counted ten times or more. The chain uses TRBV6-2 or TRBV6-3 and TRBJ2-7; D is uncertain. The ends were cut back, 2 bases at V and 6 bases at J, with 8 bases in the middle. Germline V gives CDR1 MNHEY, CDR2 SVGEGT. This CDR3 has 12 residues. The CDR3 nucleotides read TGTGCCAGCAGTTACGCGGCAAGCGAGCAGTACTTC. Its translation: CASSYAASEQYF.

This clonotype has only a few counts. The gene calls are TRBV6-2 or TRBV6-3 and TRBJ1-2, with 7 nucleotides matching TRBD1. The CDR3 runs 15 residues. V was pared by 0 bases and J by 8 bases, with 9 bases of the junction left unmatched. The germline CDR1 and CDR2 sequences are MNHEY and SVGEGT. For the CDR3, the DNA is TGTGCCAGCAGTTACTCCCTGACAGGGAGGGACGGCTACACCTTC. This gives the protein CASSYSLTGRDGYTF.

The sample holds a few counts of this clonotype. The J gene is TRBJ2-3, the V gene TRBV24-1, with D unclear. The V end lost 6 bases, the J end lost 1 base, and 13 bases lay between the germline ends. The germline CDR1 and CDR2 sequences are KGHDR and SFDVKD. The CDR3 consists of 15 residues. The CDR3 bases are TGTGCCACCAGTCCGAGACCAGCCGGCACAGATACGCAGTATTTT. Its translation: CATSPRPAGTDTQYF.

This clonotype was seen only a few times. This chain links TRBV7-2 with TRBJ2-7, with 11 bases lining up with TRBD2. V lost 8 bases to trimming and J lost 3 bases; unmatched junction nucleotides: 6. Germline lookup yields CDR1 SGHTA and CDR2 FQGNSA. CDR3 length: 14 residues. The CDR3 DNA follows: TGTGCCAGCGGGACTAGCGGAGGGGGCTACGAGCAGTACTTC. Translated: CASGTSGGGYEQYF.

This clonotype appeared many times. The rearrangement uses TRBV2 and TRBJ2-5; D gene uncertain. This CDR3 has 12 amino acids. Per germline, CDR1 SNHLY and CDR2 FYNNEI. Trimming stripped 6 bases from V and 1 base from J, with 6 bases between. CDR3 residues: CASRPSQETQYF. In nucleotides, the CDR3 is TGTGCCAGCAGACCTTCCCAAGAGACCCAGTACTTC.

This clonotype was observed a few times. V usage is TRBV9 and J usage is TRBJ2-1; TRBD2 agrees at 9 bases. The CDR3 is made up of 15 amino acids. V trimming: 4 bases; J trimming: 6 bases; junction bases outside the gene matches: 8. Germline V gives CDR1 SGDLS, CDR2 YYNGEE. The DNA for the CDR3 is TGTGCCAGCAGCTTATTAGCGGGAGTGGGCAATGAGCAGTTCTTC. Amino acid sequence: CASSLLAGVGNEQFF.

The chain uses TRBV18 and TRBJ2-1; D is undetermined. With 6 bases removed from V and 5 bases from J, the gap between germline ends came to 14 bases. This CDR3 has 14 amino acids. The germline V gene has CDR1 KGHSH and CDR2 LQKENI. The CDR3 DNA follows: TGTGCCAGCTCTCCTCAGACCGGCCACAATGAGCAGTTCTTC. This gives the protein CASSPQTGHNEQFF.